Listed below are T cell receptor beta chains from one sample, sequenced in a study of OX40 agonist ivuxolimab in advanced cancers. Here immunoSEQ multiplex PCR was the method, and the copy in TCRdb shows in-frame clones only, minus some. The sample consists of 20,000 or so clones, 85% to 90% of them appearing once. Material: CD4+ or CD8+ T cells sorted from blood, obtained in a trial of the OX40 agonist ivuxolimab. Receptors originate from an adult with an advanced solid tumor such as melanoma, head and neck, liver or kidney cancer. Both conserved end residues are part of each CDR3. The order of the fields is V gene, J gene, clone size, D gene, CDR3 DNA, CDR3 protein. D genes are given only for firm matches. Clone size is shown for a subset of rows, as once, few, many or a class of expanded clone.

TRBV2,TRBJ1-2,.,.,TGTGCCAGCGACGACTTTTCCCCCTATGGCTACACCTTC,CASDDFSPYGYTF
TRBV15,TRBJ2-7,few,.,TGTGCCACCAGCAGGACAGCGACCTACGAGCAGTACTTC,CATSRTATYEQYF
TRBV10-2,TRBJ1-2,.,.,TGCGCCAGCAGTGAGTCGACTCAGGGCCTCTATGGCTACACCTTC,CASSESTQGLYGYTF
TRBV5-4,TRBJ2-1,.,.,TGTGCCAGCAGCTCCTACAATGAGCAGTTCTTC,CASSSYNEQFF
TRBV18,TRBJ1-1,.,.,TGTGCCAGCTCACCACCGCAGATGTATGGCTTGAACACTGAAGCTTTCTTT,CASSPPQMYGLNTEAFF
TRBV30,TRBJ1-6,.,.,TGTGCCTGGAGGGGGGTGGAGACAGATTCACCCCTCCACTTT,CAWRGVETDSPLHF
TRBV29-1,TRBJ1-3,few,.,TGCAGCGTTGTGAGCGGGATATACAACGAAAACACCATATATTTT,CSVVSGIYNENTIYF
TRBV6-4,TRBJ2-7,.,TRBD1,TGTGCCAGCAGTTTTACCGGGACAGGGCGTCTCGAGCAGTACTTC,CASSFTGTGRLEQYF
TRBV29-1,TRBJ2-4,.,TRBD2,TGCAGCGTTGAGGGCGGGAGAATAGGAAACATTCAGTACTTC,CSVEGGRIGNIQYF
TRBV5-1,TRBJ1-3,once,TRBD1,TGCGCCAGCAGCCCCGACAGGGCACCTGGAAACACCATATATTTT,CASSPDRAPGNTIYF
TRBV11-2,TRBJ2-7,.,.,TGTGCCAGCGAAGGGCCAGGGGACCCCTACGAGCAGTACTTC,CASEGPGDPYEQYF
TRBV7-8,TRBJ2-1,.,TRBD2,TGTGCCAGCAGCTTAGCGCTGGCGCTAGCGGGAGACAATGAGCAGTTCTTC,CASSLALALAGDNEQFF
TRBV5-4,TRBJ2-3,.,.,TGTGCCAGCAGCGTGGAAGCCCCAGGGCTCCTTAAGACAGATACGCAGTATTTT,CASSVEAPGLLKTDTQYF
TRBV6-1,TRBJ2-3,.,TRBD2,TGTGCCAGCAGTGAATTAGCGGGGGGGGCAGATACGCAGTATTTT,CASSELAGGADTQYF
TRBV11-2,TRBJ2-2,.,.,TGTGCCAGCAGCGAGACGGTCACCGGGGAGCTGTTTTTT,CASSETVTGELFF
TRBV28,TRBJ1-2,.,.,TGTGCCAGCAGTACCCGTTTGTTACGGCGGGGAACCGCCTATGGCTACACCTTC,CASSTRLLRRGTAYGYTF
TRBV6-9,TRBJ1-2,.,.,TGTGCCAGCAGTTACTCGGGGGATTATGGCTACACCTTC,CASSYSGDYGYTF
TRBV13,TRBJ1-2,.,TRBD1,TGTGCCAGCAGCTCCGGGACAGGACTTACTAACTATGGCTACACCTTC,CASSSGTGLTNYGYTF
TRBV7-8,TRBJ1-5,.,.,TGTGCCAGCAGCTCGGGACACCGGTATAGCAATCAGCCCCAGCATTTT,CASSSGHRYSNQPQHF
TRBV10-3,TRBJ1-1,.,TRBD1,TGTGCCATCAGCCATGGGACAGGGAACACTGAAGCTTTCTTT,CAISHGTGNTEAFF
TRBV15,TRBJ2-7,.,TRBD1,TGTGCCACGGGACAGGGAGGTTACGAGCAGTACTTC,CATGQGGYEQYF
TRBV29-1,TRBJ2-3,.,.,TGCAGCGTTGTACAAGCCGAGTTCAGCACAGATACGCAGTATTTT,CSVVQAEFSTDTQYF
TRBV30,TRBJ1-5,.,TRBD1,TGTGCCTGGAGTGTGACAGGGGATCAGCCCCAGCATTTT,CAWSVTGDQPQHF
TRBV5-4,TRBJ2-7,.,TRBD1,TGTGCCAGCAGCGCCGGACAGGGGGGCTACGAGCAGTACTTC,CASSAGQGGYEQYF